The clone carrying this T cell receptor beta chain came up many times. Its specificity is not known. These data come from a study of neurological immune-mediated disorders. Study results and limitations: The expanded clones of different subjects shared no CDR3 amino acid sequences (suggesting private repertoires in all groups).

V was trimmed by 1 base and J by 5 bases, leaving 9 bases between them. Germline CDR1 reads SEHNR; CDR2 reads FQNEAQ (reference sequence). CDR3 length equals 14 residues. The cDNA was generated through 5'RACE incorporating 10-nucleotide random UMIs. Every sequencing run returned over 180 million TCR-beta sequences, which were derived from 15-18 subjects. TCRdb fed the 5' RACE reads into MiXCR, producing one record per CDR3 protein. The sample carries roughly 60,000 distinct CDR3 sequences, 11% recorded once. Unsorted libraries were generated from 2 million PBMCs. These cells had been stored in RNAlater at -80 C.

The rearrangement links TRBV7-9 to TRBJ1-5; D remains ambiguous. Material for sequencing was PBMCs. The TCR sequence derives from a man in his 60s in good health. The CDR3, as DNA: TGTGCCAGCAGCTTAGAGCAGGCCGATCAGCCCCAGCATTTT. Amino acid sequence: CASSLEQADQPQHF. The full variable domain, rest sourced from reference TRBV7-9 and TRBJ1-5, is DTGVSQNPRHKITKRGQNVTFRCDPISEHNRLYWYRQTLGQGPEFLTYFQNEAQLEKSRLLSDRFSAERPKGSFSTLEIQRTEQGDSAMYLCASSLEQADQPQHFGDGTRLSIL.